This TCR beta chain was retrieved from a study of shared clonotypes between healthy human individuals. A single count supports this clone. Its antigen is not known. CDR3 length: 14 residues. V dropped 7 bases and J dropped 3; count of bases not matched to a gene: 6. Germline-derived CDR1 and CDR2 are WNHNN and SYGVQD (reference sequence). Donors comprised only Caucasian adults living in Nashville, Tennessee. General study results and limits: In this cohort, only blood was sampled, and tissue repertoires likely differ. Clonotypes shared by all four sorted-subset donors had higher generation probabilities than non-shared clonotypes.

TCRdb's copy holds only in-frame clones and misses some; the assay was immunoSEQ multiplex PCR. The sample comprises 600,000 to 700,000 clones, 55% to 85% of which are singletons, and roughly 1.9% rests with the top ten. Material: memory CD4+ T cells sorted from blood. Described subset: CD45RA-negative fraction. This sequence originates from a woman aged 25-40 years in good health. This chain links TRBV10-1 with TRBJ1-1; 9 nucleotides line up with TRBD1. The CDR3 loop reads CASKRTGEDTEAFF. The CDR3 nucleotides are TGCGCCAGCAAAAGGACAGGGGAGGACACTGAAGCTTTCTTT.